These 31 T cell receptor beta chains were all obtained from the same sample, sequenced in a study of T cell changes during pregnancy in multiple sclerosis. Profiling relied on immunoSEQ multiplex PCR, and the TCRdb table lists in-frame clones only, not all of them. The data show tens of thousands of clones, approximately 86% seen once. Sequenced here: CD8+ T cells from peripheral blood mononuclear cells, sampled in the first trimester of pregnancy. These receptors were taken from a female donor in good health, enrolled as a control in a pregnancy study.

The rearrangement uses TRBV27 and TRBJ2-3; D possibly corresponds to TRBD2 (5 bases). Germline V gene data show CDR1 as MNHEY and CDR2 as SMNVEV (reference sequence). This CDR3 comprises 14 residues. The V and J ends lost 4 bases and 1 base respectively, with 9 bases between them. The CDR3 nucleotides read TGTGCCAGCAGTTCCCTCGGGGGCACAGATACGCAGTATTTT. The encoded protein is CASSSLGGTDTQYF.

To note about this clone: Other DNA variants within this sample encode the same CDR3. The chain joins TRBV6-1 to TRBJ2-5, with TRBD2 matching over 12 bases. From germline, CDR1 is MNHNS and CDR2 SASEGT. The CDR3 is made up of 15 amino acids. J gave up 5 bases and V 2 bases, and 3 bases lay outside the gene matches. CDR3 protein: CASSELAGGPETQYF. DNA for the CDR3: TGTGCCAGCAGTGAACTAGCGGGGGGGCCGGAGACCCAGTACTTC.

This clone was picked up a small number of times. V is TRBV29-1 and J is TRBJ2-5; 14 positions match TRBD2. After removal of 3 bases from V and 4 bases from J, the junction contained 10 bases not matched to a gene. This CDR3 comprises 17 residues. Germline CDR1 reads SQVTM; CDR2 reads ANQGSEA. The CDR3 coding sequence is TGCAGCGTTGATGGACTAGCGGGGGGAGTCTTGCGAGAGACCCAGTACTTC. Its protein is CSVDGLAGGVLRETQYF.

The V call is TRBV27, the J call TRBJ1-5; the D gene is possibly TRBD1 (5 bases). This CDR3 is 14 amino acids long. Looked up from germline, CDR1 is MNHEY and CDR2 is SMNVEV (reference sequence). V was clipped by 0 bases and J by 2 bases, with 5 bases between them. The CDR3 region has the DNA TGTGCCAGCAGTTTATCGACAGGCAATCAGCCCCAGCATTTT. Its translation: CASSLSTGNQPQHF.

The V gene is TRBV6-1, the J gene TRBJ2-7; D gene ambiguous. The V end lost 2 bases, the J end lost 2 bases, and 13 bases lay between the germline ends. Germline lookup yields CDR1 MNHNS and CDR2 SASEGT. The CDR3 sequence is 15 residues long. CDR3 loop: CASSESETGAYEQYF. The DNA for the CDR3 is TGTGCCAGCAGTGAATCCGAGACTGGAGCCTACGAGCAGTACTTC.

The CDR3 nucleotides read TGCGCCAGCAGCCCCGGGGGGGGGAGTCATGGCTACACCTTC. Its translation is CASSPGGGSHGYTF. The chain is built from TRBV4-1 and TRBJ1-2; tentative D call: TRBD1 (5 bases). V dropped 4 bases and J dropped 6 bases, with 15 bases sitting between them. CDR3 size: 14 residues. Germline assignment: CDR1 MGHRA and CDR2 YSYEKL.

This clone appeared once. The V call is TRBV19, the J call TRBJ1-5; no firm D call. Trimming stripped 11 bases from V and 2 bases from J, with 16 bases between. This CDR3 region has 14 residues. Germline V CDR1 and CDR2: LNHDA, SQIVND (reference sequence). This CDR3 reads CAAAWRIGNQPQHF. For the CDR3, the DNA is TGTGCCGCCGCCTGGAGGATAGGCAATCAGCCCCAGCATTTT. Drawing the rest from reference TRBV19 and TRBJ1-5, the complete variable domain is DGGITQSPKYLFRKEGQNVTLSCEQNLNHDAMYWYRQDPGQGLRLIYYSQIVNDFQKGDIAEGYSVSREKKESFPLTVTSAQKNPTAFYLCAAAWRIGNQPQHFGDGTRLSIL.

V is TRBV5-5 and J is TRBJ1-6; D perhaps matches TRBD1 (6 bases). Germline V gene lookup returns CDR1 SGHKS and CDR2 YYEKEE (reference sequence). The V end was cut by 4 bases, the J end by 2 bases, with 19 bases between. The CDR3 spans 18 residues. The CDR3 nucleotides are TGTGCCAGCAGCATGGACAGCACCCTCAGTGCCTATAATTCACCCCTCCACTTT. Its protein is CASSMDSTLSAYNSPLHF.

CDR3 DNA: TGTGCCAGCAGCTTACGTCTCCCCTCGTTCGCCTTCCGGGATGAGCAGTTCTTC. As protein: CASSLRLPSFAFRDEQFF. This chain joins TRBV11-2 and TRBJ2-1, with D unresolved. CDR3 size: 18 residues. V shed 2 bases and J shed 8 bases, with 25 bases lying between them. The germline CDR1 and CDR2 sequences are SGHAT and FQNNGV.

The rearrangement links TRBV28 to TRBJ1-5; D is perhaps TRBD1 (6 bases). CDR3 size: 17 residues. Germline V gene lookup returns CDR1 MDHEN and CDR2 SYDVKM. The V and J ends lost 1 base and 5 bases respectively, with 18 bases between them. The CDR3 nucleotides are TGTGCCAGCAGTTTATCAACGAGGGGGAGCGGCTATCAGCCCCAGCATTTT. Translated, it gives CASSLSTRGSGYQPQHF.

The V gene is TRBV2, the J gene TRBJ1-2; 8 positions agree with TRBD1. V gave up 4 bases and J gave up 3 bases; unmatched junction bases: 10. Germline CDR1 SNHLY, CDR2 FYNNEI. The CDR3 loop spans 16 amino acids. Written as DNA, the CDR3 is TGTGCCAGCAGTGCAACAAACCAGGGGGCGGACTATGGCTACACCTTC. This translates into CASSATNQGADYGYTF.

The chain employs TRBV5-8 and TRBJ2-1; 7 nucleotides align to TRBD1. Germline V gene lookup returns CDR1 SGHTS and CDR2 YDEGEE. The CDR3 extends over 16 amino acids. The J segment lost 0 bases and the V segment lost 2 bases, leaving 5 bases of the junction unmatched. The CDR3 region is CASSFRDRSSYNEQFF. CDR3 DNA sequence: TGTGCCAGCAGCTTTAGGGACAGAAGCTCCTACAATGAGCAGTTCTTC.

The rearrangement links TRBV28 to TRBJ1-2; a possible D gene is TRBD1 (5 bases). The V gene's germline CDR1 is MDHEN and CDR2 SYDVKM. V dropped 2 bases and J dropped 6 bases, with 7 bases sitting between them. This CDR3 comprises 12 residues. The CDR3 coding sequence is TGTGCCAGCAGTTTACGACAGCATGGCTACACCTTC. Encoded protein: CASSLRQHGYTF.

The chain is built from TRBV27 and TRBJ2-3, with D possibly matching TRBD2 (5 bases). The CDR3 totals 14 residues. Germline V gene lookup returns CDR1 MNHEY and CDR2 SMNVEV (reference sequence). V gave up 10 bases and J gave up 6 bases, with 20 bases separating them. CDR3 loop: CATKVLAGSDTQYF. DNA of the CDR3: TGTGCCACCAAGGTCCTAGCCGGTTCGGATACGCAGTATTTT.

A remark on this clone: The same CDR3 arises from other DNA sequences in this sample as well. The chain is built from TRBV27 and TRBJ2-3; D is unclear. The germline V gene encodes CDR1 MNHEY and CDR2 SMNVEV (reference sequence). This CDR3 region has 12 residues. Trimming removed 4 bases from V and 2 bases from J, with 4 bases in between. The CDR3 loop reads CASSSYTDTQYF. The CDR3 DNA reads TGTGCCAGCAGTTCTTACACAGATACGCAGTATTTT.

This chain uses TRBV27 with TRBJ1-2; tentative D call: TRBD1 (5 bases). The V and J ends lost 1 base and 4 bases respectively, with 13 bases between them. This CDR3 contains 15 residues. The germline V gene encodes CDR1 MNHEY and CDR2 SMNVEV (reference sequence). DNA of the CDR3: TGTGCCAGCAGTTTATATCCAGGCGGGGGCTATGGCTACACCTTC. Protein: CASSLYPGGGYGYTF.

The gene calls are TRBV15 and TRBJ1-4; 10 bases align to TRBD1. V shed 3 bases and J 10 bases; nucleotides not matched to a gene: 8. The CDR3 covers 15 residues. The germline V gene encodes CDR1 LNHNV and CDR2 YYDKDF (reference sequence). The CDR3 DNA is TGTGCCACCAGCAGGAGCCGGGACAGGGGCGGAAAACTGTTTTTT. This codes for CATSRSRDRGGKLFF.

The CDR3 here is CASSPPGANVLTF. For the CDR3, the DNA is TGCGCCAGCAGCCCTCCGGGGGCCAACGTCCTGACTTTC. The chain has TRBV5-1 and TRBJ2-6; D gene ambiguous. V was clipped by 4 bases and J by 4 bases, with 6 bases between them. Germline V gene sequence: CDR1 SGHRS, CDR2 YFSETQ. This CDR3 has 13 amino acids.

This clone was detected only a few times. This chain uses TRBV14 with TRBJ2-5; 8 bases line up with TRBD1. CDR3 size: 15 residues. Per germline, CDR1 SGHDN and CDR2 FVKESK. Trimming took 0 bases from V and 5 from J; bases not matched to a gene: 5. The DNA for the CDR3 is TGTGCCAGCAGCCAAGATCCAGGGGGCTGGGAGACCCAGTACTTC. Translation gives CASSQDPGGWETQYF.

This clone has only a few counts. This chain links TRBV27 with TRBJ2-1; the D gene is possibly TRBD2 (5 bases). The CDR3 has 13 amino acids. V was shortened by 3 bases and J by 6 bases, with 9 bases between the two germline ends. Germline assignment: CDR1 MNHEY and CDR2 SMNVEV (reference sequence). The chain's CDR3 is CASSLDFFNEQFF. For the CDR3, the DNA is TGTGCCAGCAGTTTGGACTTTTTCAATGAGCAGTTCTTC.

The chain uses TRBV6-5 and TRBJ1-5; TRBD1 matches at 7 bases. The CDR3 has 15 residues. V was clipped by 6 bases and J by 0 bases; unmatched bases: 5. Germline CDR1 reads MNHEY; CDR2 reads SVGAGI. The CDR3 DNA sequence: TGTGCCAGCAGACCGACAGGGTATAGCAATCAGCCCCAGCATTTT. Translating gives CASRPTGYSNQPQHF.

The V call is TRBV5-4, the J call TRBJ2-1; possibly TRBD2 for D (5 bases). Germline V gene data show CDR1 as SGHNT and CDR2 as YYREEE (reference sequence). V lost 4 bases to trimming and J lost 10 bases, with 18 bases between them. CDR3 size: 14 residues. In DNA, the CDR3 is TGTGCCAGCAGCCACGGACGCTCCGCGGGCGAGCAGTTCTTC. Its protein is CASSHGRSAGEQFF.

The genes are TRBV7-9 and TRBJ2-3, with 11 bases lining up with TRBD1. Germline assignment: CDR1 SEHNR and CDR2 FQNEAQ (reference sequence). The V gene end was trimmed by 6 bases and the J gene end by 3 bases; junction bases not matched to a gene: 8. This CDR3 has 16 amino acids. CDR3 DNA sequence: TGTGCCAGCAGAGCCCCCCGGGACAGGGGGACAGATACGCAGTATTTT. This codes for CASRAPRDRGTDTQYF.

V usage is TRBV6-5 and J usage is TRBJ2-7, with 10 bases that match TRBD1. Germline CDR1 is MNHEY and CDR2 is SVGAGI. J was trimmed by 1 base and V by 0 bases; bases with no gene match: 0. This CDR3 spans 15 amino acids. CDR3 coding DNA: TGTGCCAGCAGTTACTCGGGACAGGGGTCCTACGAGCAGTACTTC. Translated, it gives CASSYSGQGSYEQYF.

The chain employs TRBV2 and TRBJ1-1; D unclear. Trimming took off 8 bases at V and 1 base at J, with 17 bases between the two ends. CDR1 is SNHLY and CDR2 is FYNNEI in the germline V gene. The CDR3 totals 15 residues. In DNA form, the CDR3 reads TGTGCCAGCCTGCGGTTGAGGGATCCGAACACTGAAGCTTTCTTT. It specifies CASLRLRDPNTEAFF.

CDR3 in DNA: TGCGCCAGCAGCTTGACGGTTTCGAGTTCTGAAGCTTTCTTT. Amino acids: CASSLTVSSSEAFF. The V and J genes are TRBV5-1 and TRBJ1-1; D unresolved. Germline lookup yields CDR1 SGHRS and CDR2 YFSETQ. Trimming stripped 1 base from V and 6 bases from J, with 13 bases between. CDR3 length: 14 residues.

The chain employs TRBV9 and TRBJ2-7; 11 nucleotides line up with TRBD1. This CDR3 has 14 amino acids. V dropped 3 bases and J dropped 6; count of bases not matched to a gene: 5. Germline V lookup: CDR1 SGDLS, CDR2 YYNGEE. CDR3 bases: TGTGCCAGCAGCGCAGGACAGGGGGCTTCCGAGCAGTACTTC. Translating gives CASSAGQGASEQYF.

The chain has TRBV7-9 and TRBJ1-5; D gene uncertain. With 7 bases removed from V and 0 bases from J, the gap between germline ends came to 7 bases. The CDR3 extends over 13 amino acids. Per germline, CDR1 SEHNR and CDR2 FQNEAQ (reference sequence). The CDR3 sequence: CASTTNSNQPQHF. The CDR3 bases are TGTGCCAGCACGACAAATAGCAATCAGCCCCAGCATTTT.

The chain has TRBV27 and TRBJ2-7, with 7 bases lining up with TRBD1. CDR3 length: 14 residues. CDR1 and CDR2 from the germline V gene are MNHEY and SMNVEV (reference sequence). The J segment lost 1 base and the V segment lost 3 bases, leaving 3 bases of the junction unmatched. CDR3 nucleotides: TGTGCCAGCAGTTTTACGGGACAGTCCTACGAGCAGTACTTC. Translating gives CASSFTGQSYEQYF.

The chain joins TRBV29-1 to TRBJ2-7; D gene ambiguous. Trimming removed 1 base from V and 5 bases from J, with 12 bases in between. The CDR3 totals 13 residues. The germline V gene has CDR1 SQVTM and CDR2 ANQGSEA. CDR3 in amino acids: CSVEGRPENEQYF. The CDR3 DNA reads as TGCAGCGTTGAAGGTAGGCCGGAGAACGAGCAGTACTTC.

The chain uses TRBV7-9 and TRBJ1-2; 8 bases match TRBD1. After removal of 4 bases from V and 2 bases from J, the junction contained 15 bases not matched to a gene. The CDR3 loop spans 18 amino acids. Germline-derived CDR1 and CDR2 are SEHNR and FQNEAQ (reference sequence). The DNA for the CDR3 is TGTGCCAGCAGCTCTAATACGGTTCCGGGACAGGCGAACTATGGCTACACCTTC. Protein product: CASSSNTVPGQANYGYTF.